This T cell receptor (beta chain) was profiled in a study of blood T cell repertoires in COVID-19. For the study at large: The United States, Italy and Spain were the sources of the acute and convalescent COVID-19 samples.

This table comes from immunoSEQ multiplex PCR, and its TCRdb copy is limited to in-frame clones, with some not included. There are around 440,000 clones in the sample; 88% occur only once, and about 12% lies in the top ten. There are 15 residues in the CDR3. Unmatched junction bases numbered 2, after V lost 1 base and J lost 0 bases. The germline V gene has CDR1 SGHAT and CDR2 FQNNGV. The V gene is TRBV11-2, the J gene TRBJ1-1, with 7 bases that match TRBD1. This clonotype was sampled from a woman aged 45-60 years with COVID-19, enrolled during active disease. The sequenced sample consisted of peripheral blood. DNA of the CDR3: TGTGCCAGCAGCTTAGTCACAGGGGTGAACACTGAAGCTTTCTTT. The encoded protein is CASSLVTGVNTEAFF.